The rows below give T cell receptor beta chains drawn from one sample of a study of CD4+ T cells in melanoma. The assay was immunoSEQ multiplex PCR, and TCRdb's table has in-frame clones only and misses some. This sample carries tens of thousands of clones, roughly two thirds of them seen once, and the ten largest clones take approximately 5%. The sequencing input was tumor tissue. The receptors here all came from a human donor with melanoma. Both conserved end residues are part of each CDR3. A D gene is named only where the DNA matches it firmly. The size field is filled for only some rows; it gives once, few, many or a size class.

D gene | J gene | clone size | V gene | CDR3 DNA | CDR3 protein
- | TRBJ1-2 | - | TRBV12-5 | TGTGCTAGTGGTTTGTGGCAGTCCTATGGCTACACCTTC | CASGLWQSYGYTF
- | TRBJ1-2 | - | TRBV28 | TGTGCCAGCAGTTCGGGGGGCTATGGCTACACCTTC | CASSSGGYGYTF
TRBD1 | TRBJ2-7 | - | TRBV28 | TGTGCCAGCAGTTCCGGGGACAGCCCGGTCTACGAGCAGTACTTC | CASSSGDSPVYEQYF
- | TRBJ1-1 | - | TRBV7-9 | TGTGCCAGCAGCTTCCAAGGGGGGAACACTGAAGCTTTCTTT | CASSFQGGNTEAFF
- | TRBJ1-6 | few | TRBV15 | TGTGCCACCAGCCAGAAGGGGATCTCCTATAATTCACCCCTCCACTTT | CATSQKGISYNSPLHF
TRBD1 | TRBJ2-7 | few | TRBV18 | TGTGCCAGCTCACTCCAGGACAGGGGAAATCTCCTCCACGAGCAGTACTTC | CASSLQDRGNLLHEQYF
TRBD1 | TRBJ2-7 | - | TRBV9 | TGTGCCAGCAGCGGAGGGACAGGGATCTCCTACGAGCAGTACTTC | CASSGGTGISYEQYF
- | TRBJ1-2 | once | TRBV7-8 | TGTGCCAGCAGCTTAGGATGGGAGGAGTTCACCGAGGGCTACACCTTC | CASSLGWEEFTEGYTF
- | TRBJ1-5 | - | TRBV2 | TGTGCCAGCAGTGGAGTAGGTAATAGCAATCAGCCCCAGCATTTT | CASSGVGNSNQPQHF
TRBD1 | TRBJ2-7 | - | TRBV5-1 | TGCGCCAGCAGCTTGTGGACAGGGCCTACATACGAGCAGTACTTC | CASSLWTGPTYEQYF
- | TRBJ1-2 | once | TRBV2 | TGTGCCAGCAGTGAGAACCAGGGAATTAACTATGGCTACACCTTC | CASSENQGINYGYTF
TRBD1 | TRBJ1-2 | - | TRBV5-1 | TGCGCCAGCAGCCCACCGGGACAGGGGGTTAACTATGGCTACACCTTC | CASSPPGQGVNYGYTF
TRBD2 | TRBJ2-7 | - | TRBV5-1 | TGCGCCAGCAGAGACGAACTAGCGGGGCCCTACGAGCAGTACTTC | CASRDELAGPYEQYF
TRBD1 | TRBJ2-2 | few | TRBV27 | TGTGCCAGCAGTTTAGTTTCAGGGGGCTTCGGGGAGCTGTTTTTT | CASSLVSGGFGELFF
- | TRBJ1-1 | many | TRBV19 | TGTGCCAGTAGTATCGGGACTGGGGGGGCAGGAAACACTGAAGCTTTCTTT | CASSIGTGGAGNTEAFF
- | TRBJ1-2 | - | TRBV30 | TGTGCCTGGTTCTTCGACATTAACTATGGCTACACCTTC | CAWFFDINYGYTF
- | TRBJ2-1 | - | TRBV4-3 | TGCGCCAGCAGCCAAGGGGGTGAGCAGTTCTTC | CASSQGGEQFF
TRBD1 | TRBJ1-2 | many | TRBV2 | TGTGCCAGCAGTGGGGCCACAGGGGTTTACTATGGCTACACCTTC | CASSGATGVYYGYTF
- | TRBJ2-7 | once | TRBV2 | TGTGCCAGCAGCCGACCGTTAGGGATTTTAGGCGAGCAGTACTTC | CASSRPLGILGEQYF
- | TRBJ1-2 | few | TRBV21-1 | TGTGCCAGCAGCTACTTTAGGATGAAAATGAACGACTACACCTTC | CASSYFRMKMNDYTF
- | TRBJ2-1 | - | TRBV9 | TGTGCCAGCAGCGTAGGCAGGGGCCTCTACAATGAGCAGTTCTTC | CASSVGRGLYNEQFF
- | TRBJ1-4 | few | TRBV5-6 | TGTGCCAGCAGCTTGGGCAGGGGTTATGAAAAACTGTTTTTT | CASSLGRGYEKLFF